This T cell receptor (beta chain) was sequenced during a study of T-cell memory formation after mild COVID-19. Findings and caveats of the study: Contracting CD4+ clones were located mainly in CM and EM, and CD8+ clones in EMRA. Clones that shrank (day 15 to 85) were balanced CD4/CD8, whereas later expanders leaned CD4+.

CDR1 and CDR2 from the germline V gene are SGHRS and YFSETQ. Trimming shortened V by 4 bases and J by 6 bases, and 15 bases separated the two germline ends. This CDR3 has 14 amino acids. The 5'RACE method, run with constant-segment primers, produced TCR alpha and TCR beta cDNA libraries (carrying sample barcodes and UMIs). TCRdb reanalysed the 5' RACE reads using MiXCR and keeps one entry per CDR3 protein. In the table there are over 400,000 distinct CDR3 sequences, around 22% of which are singletons. With respect to this clonotype: Its target is unknown.

The TCR was taken from an adult woman who had mild COVID-19 (a few samples of this study predate the infection). Cell type and time point are not known. Material: PBMCs or a T cell subset sorted from them (not recorded which). The chain recombines TRBV5-1 with TRBJ2-3; D remains ambiguous. CDR3 amino acids: CASSMGSGRDTQYF. The CDR3, as DNA: TGCGCCAGCAGCATGGGCTCCGGGCGGGATACGCAGTATTTT.